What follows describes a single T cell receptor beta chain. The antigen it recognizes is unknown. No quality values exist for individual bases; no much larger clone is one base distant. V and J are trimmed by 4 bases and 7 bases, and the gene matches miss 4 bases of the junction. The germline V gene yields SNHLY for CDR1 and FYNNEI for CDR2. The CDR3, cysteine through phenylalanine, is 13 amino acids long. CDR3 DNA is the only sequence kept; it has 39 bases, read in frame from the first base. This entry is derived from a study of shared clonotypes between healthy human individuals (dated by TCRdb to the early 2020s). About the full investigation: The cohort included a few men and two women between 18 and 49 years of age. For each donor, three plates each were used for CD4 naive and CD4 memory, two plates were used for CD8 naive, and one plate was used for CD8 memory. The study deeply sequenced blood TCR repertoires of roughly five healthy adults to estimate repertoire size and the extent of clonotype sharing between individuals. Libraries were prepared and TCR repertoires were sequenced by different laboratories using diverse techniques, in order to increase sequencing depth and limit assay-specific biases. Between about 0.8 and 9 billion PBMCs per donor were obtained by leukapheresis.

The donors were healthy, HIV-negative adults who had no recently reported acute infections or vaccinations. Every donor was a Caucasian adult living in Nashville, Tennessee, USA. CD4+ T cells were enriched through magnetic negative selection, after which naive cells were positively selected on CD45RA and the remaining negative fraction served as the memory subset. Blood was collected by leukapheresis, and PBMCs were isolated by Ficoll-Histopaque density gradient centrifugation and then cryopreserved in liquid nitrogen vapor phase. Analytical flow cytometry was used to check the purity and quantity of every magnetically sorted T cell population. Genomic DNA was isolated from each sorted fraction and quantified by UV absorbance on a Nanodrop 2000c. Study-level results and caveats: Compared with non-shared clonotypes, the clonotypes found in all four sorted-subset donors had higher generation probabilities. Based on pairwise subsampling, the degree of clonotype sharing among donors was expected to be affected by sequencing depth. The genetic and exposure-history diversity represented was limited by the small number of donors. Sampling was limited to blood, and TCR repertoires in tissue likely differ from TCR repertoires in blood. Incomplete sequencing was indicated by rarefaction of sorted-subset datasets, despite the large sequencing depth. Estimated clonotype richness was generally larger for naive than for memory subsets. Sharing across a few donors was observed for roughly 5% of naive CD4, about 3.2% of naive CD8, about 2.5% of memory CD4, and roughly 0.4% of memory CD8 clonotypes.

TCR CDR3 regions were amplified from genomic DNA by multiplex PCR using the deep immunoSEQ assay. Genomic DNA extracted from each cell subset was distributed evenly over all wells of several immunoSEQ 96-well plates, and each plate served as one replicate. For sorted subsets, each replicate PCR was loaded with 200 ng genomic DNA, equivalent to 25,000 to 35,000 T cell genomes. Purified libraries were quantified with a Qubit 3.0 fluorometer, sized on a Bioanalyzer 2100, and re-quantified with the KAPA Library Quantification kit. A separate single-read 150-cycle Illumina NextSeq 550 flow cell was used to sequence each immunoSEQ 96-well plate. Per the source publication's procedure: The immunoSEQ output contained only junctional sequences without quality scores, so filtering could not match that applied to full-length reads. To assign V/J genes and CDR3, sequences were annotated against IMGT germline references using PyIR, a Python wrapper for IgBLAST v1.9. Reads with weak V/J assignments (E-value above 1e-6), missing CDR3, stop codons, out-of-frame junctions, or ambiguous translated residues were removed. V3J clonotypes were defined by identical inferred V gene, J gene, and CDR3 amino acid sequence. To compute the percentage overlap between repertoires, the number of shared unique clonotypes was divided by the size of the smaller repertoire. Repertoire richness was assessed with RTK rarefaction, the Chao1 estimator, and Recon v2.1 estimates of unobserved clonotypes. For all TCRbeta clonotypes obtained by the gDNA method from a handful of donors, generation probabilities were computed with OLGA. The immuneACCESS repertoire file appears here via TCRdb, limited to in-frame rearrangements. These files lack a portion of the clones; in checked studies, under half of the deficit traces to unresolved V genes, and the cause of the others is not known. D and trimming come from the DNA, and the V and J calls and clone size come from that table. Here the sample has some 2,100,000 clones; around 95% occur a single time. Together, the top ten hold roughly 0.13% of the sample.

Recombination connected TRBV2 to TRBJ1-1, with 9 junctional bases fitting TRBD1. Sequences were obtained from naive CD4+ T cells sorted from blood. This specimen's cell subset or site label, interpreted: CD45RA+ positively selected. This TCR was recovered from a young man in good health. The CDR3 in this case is CASSGGQGIEAFF. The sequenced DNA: TGTGCCAGCAGTGGGGGACAGGGTATTGAAGCTTTCTTT.